This TCR beta chain appears in the sequencing data of a study of shared clonotypes between healthy human individuals. Germline-derived CDR1 and CDR2 are KGHSH and LQKENI. The V gene end was trimmed by 7 bases and the J gene end by 5 bases; junction bases not matched to a gene: 7. The CDR3 spans 13 residues. Notes on the study in general: Donor scarcity curtailed the genetic and exposure-history diversity represented herein.

Every one of the donors was a Caucasian adult that lived in Nashville, Tennessee. Investigators divided CD4+ cells into CD45RA+ naive and CD45RA-negative memory subsets. Method: immunoSEQ multiplex PCR; TCRdb's copy keeps in-frame clones and lacks some. The sample holds about 1.5 million clones, approximately 97% seen once. This clone was picked up one time. The antigen is unknown. V gene TRBV18 combines with J gene TRBJ2-5; 7 bases are shared with TRBD1. Input material: naive CD4+ T cells sorted from blood. Documented subset: CD45RA+ positively selected. The clonotype comes from a man aged 30-40 years in good health. The CDR3 DNA follows: TGTGCCAGCTTCGGACAGGCCTGGGAGACCCAGTACTTC. Translating gives CASFGQAWETQYF. The full variable domain, in which reference TRBV18 and TRBJ2-5 provide the parts outside the CDR3, is NAGVMQNPRHLVRRRGQEARLRCSPMKGHSHVYWYRQLPEEGLKFMVYLQKENIIDESGMPKERFSAEFPKEGPSILRIQQVVRGDSAAYFCASFGQAWETQYFGPGTRLLVL.